Listed below are T cell receptor beta chains from one sample, sequenced in a study of CD8 T cells in Susac syndrome. From the immunoSEQ multiplex PCR reads, TCRdb called clonotypes with MiXCR, one entry per CDR3 protein. The data show 180,000 or so distinct CDR3 sequences, over 85% seen once. Sequences were obtained from CD4+ T cells from PBMCs. These receptors were collected from a human donor in good health. CDR3s include the opening cysteine and the closing phenylalanine or tryptophan. The D gene is left open where the match is weak. Expanded clones are given a class, and other clones once, few, many or no size at all.

TRBJ1-2	TRBV29-1	few	NA	TGCAGCGTTGAGGGGGGAAAGGACTATGGCTACACCTTC	CSVEGGKDYGYTF
TRBJ2-7	TRBV30	NA	TRBD1	TGTGCCTGGAGTACAGGACAGGGTAGTTACGAGCAGTACTTC	CAWSTGQGSYEQYF
TRBJ2-7	TRBV5-6	NA	NA	TGTGCCAGCAGCCCGGGGCAGGCCTCCTACGAGCAGTACTTC	CASSPGQASYEQYF
TRBJ2-4	TRBV7-2	NA	TRBD2	TGTGCCAGCAGCTCCGACGGGACTAGCGTCGACATTCAGTACTTC	CASSSDGTSVDIQYF
TRBJ1-5	TRBV2	NA	NA	TGTGCCAGCAGTGAGAGAGGTCAGCCCCAGCATTTT	CASSERGQPQHF
TRBJ2-3	TRBV20-1	NA	TRBD2	TGCAGTGCCCAGCGGGGAGATACGCAGTATTTT	CSAQRGDTQYF
TRBJ2-2	TRBV29-1	NA	NA	TGCAGCGCCACGACAGGGAACACCGGGGAGCTGTTTTTT	CSATTGNTGELFF
TRBJ1-1	TRBV12-3/TRBV12-4	NA	NA	TGTGCCAGCAGAACATCAGGGAGCCCGAACACTGAAGCTTTCTTT	CASRTSGSPNTEAFF
TRBJ1-6	TRBV4-1	NA	NA	TGCGCCAGCAGCCAAGATCTTGGGGGTGGAAGTAATTCACCCCTCCACTTT	CASSQDLGGGSNSPLHF
TRBJ2-5	TRBV9	NA	NA	TGTGCCAGCAGCGTCAGGACGACAGTGGGGGAGACCCAGTACTTC	CASSVRTTVGETQYF
TRBJ1-4	TRBV2	NA	NA	TGTGCCAGCAGTCAAACAGGGATAGGGGAAAAACTGTTTTTT	CASSQTGIGEKLFF
TRBJ1-6	TRBV30	NA	NA	TGTGCCTGGAGTGTGGGGGGACTATCACCCCTCCACTTT	CAWSVGGLSPLHF
TRBJ2-5	TRBV20-1	once	TRBD1	TGCAGTGCTAGGCAACAGGGGTTAGAGACCCAGTACTTC	CSARQQGLETQYF
TRBJ2-5	TRBV12-5	NA	TRBD2	TGTGCTAGTGGCACTGGGACTAGCGGGGTCCAAGAGACCCAGTACTTC	CASGTGTSGVQETQYF
TRBJ1-4	TRBV27	NA	NA	TGTGCCAGCAGTTTATCCCCGGGATACGGCGAAAAACTGTTTTTT	CASSLSPGYGEKLFF
TRBJ1-5	TRBV20-1	once	TRBD1	TGCAGTGGTGGACAGGGGGATCAGCCCCAGCATTTT	CSGGQGDQPQHF
TRBJ2-1	TRBV20-1	NA	TRBD2	TGCAGTGCTAGTTCGCGGGGGGCCGACAATGAGCAGTTCTTC	CSASSRGADNEQFF
TRBJ1-2	TRBV7-3	NA	TRBD1	TGTGCCAGCAGCCTGGACAGGGAACATGGCTACACCTTC	CASSLDREHGYTF
TRBJ2-3	TRBV29-1	NA	NA	TGCAGTATCCTGGGGGGCACAGATACGCAGTATTTT	CSILGGTDTQYF
TRBJ1-2	TRBV6-6	once	NA	TGTGCCAGCACCCAATCCTCGCGGACCGACTATGGCTACACCTTC	CASTQSSRTDYGYTF
TRBJ2-3	TRBV7-2	NA	NA	TGTGCCAGCAGCTTAAGGGCGGCCACAGATACGCAGTATTTT	CASSLRAATDTQYF
TRBJ2-5	TRBV20-1	NA	TRBD1	TGCAGTGCTGTCAGAGGGGGCGCAGGGGAGACCCAGTACTTC	CSAVRGGAGETQYF
TRBJ2-7	TRBV9	once	NA	TGTGCCAGCAGCCCCCAGACAGCCTCCTACGAGCAGTACTTC	CASSPQTASYEQYF
TRBJ2-7	TRBV7-7	NA	NA	TGTGCTAGCAGAGGATGCCACTCTCCCTACGAGCAGTACTTC	CASRGCHSPYEQYF
TRBJ1-3	TRBV29-1	NA	NA	TGCAGCGGCACGGAAGACCGCACCATATATTTT	CSGTEDRTIYF
TRBJ2-3	TRBV9	NA	TRBD2	TGTGCCAGCAGCCTACGGACTAGCGGGGTCGGCACAGATACGCAGTATTTT	CASSLRTSGVGTDTQYF
TRBJ2-4	TRBV25-1	NA	NA	TGTGCCAGCAGTGATAATCAGGCAAACATTCAGTACTTC	CASSDNQANIQYF
TRBJ2-7	TRBV19	few	TRBD1	TGTGCCAGTAGTACGGACAGGGGCGACGAGCAGTACTTC	CASSTDRGDEQYF
TRBJ1-1	TRBV20-1	NA	NA	TGCAGTGCTAGAGGTTCCGGATCCGGGAACACTGAAGCTTTCTTT	CSARGSGSGNTEAFF
TRBJ2-1	TRBV7-2	NA	TRBD2	TGTGCCAGCAGCCCAGGAGCGGGGGGATACAATGAGCAGTTCTTC	CASSPGAGGYNEQFF
TRBJ1-1	TRBV5-1	NA	TRBD1	TGCGCCAGCAGCCATGGACAGGGGGCGCGGGGTGAAGTTTTCTTT	CASSHGQGARGEVFF
TRBJ2-3	TRBV20-1	NA	TRBD2	TGCAGTGCTAATGCCGTGGCGGGGGGGAGCACAGATACGCAGTATTTT	CSANAVAGGSTDTQYF
TRBJ1-2	TRBV9	NA	TRBD1	TGTGCCAGCAGCCTCCAGACAGGGGAAGGCTACACCTTC	CASSLQTGEGYTF
TRBJ2-5	TRBV20-1	NA	TRBD1	TGCAGTGCCTCGGGACAGGCCCAAGAGACCCAGTACTTC	CSASGQAQETQYF
TRBJ2-5	TRBV30	NA	NA	TGTGCCTGGAGTGTCGGGGGAGAGACCCAGTACTTC	CAWSVGGETQYF
TRBJ2-7	TRBV20-1	NA	NA	TGCAGTGCTAGAGATCTGGGGGGCTCCTACGAGCAGTACTTC	CSARDLGGSYEQYF
TRBJ2-7	TRBV30	NA	NA	TGTGCCTGGAGTGTACGTTCAGGGCTCGAGCAGTACTTC	CAWSVRSGLEQYF
TRBJ1-2	TRBV12-3/TRBV12-4	NA	NA	TGTGCCAGCAGTTTGGGGGAGGGAACCCATGGCTACACCTTC	CASSLGEGTHGYTF
TRBJ2-7	TRBV6-2/TRBV6-3	few	TRBD2	TGTGCCAGCAGTTACTTCTCACTAGCGGGGGCCTCCTACGAGCAGTACTTC	CASSYFSLAGASYEQYF
TRBJ1-4	TRBV6-6	NA	NA	TGTGCCAGCAGTTACGGGCAGGAGAATGAAAAACTGTTTTTT	CASSYGQENEKLFF
TRBJ2-7	TRBV20-1	NA	TRBD1	TGCAGTGCTAGAGATAGTGGGACAGGGTCGTACGAGCAGTACTTC	CSARDSGTGSYEQYF
TRBJ1-6	TRBV9	NA	NA	TGTGCCAGCAGCTCCGGGACCCCACCCCTCCACTTT	CASSSGTPPLHF
TRBJ2-7	TRBV29-1	few	TRBD1	TGCAGCGGCGGGACAGGGATCTACGAGCAGTACTTC	CSGGTGIYEQYF